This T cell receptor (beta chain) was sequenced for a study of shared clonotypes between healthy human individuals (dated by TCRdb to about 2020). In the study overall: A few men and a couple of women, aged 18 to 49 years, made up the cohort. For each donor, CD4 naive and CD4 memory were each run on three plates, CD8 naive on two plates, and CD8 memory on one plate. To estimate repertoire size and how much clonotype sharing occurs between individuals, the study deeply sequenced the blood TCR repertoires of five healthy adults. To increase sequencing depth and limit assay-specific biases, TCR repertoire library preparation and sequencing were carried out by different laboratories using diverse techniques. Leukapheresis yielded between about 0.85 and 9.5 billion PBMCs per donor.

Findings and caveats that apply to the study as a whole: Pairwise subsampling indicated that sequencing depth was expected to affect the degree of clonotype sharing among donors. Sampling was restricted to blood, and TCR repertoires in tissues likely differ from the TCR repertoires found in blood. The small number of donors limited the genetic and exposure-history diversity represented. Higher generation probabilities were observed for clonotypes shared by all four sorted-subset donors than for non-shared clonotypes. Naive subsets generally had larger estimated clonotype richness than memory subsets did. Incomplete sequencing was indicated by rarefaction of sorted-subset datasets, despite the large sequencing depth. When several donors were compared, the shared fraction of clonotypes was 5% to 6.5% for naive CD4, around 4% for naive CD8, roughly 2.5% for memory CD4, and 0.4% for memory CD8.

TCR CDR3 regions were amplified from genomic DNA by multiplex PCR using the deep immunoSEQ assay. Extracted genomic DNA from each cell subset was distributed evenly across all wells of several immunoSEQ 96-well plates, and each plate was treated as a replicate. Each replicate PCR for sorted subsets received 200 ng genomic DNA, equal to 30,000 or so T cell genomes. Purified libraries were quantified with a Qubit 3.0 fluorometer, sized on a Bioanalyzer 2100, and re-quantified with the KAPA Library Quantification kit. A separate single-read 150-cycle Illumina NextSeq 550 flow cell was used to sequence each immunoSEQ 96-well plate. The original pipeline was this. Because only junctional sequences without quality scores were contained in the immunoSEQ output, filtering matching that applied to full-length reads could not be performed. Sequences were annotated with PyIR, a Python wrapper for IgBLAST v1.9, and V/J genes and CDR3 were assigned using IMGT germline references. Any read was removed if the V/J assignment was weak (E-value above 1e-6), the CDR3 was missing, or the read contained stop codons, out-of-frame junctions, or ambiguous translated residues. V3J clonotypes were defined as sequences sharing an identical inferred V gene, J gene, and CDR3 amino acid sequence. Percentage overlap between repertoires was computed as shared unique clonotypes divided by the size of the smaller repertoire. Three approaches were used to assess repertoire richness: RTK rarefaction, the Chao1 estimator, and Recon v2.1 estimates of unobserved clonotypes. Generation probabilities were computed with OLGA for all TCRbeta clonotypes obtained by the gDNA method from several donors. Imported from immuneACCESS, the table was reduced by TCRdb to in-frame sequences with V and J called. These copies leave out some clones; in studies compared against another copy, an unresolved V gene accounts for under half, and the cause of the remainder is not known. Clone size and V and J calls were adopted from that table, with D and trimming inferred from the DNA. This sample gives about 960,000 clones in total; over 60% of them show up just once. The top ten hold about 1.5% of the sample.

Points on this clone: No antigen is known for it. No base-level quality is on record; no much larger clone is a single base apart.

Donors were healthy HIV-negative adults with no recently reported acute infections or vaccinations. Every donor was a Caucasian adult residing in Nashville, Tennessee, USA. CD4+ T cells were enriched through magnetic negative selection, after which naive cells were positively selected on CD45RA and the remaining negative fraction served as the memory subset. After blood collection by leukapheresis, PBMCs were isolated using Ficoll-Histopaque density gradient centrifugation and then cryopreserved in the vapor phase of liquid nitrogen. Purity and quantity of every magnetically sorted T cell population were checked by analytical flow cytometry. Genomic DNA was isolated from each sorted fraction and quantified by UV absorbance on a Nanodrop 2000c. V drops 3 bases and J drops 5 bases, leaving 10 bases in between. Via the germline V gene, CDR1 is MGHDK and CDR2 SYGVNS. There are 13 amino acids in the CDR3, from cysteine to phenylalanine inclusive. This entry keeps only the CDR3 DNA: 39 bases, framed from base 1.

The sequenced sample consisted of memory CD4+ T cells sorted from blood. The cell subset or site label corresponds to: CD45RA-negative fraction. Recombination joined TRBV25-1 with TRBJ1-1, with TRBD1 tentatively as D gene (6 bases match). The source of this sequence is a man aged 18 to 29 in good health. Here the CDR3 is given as CASSDSTGTEAFF. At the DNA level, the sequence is TGTGCCAGCAGTGATTCTACAGGGACTGAAGCTTTCTTT.